The source of this TCR beta chain is a study of T cell repertoires in cytomegalovirus infection. Findings and limits, study-wide: Within the response measured ex vivo, HLA-C-restricted CMV-specific TCR beta clonotypes were dominant.

In TCRdb, the reads were re-called with MiXCR into one record per CDR3 protein. This table has about 900,000 distinct CDR3 sequences, roughly 30% appearing once. Comment on this clonotype: Antigen: not known.

Germline lookup yields CDR1 LNHNV and CDR2 YYDKDF (reference sequence). The CDR3 consists of 14 residues. The V end was cut by 4 bases, the J end by 1 base, with 10 bases between. V gene TRBV15 combines with J gene TRBJ1-1; TRBD1 is a possible D gene (5 bases). The source of this sequence is a human donor in good health (CMV status not recorded). Some clones in this sample may be carry-over from other donors' samples. The input for sequencing was cultured CD8+ T cells from PBMCs, taken from culture after CMV antigen stimulation. In DNA, the CDR3 is TGTGCCACCAGCAACACCGGGGGGAACACTGAAGCTTTCTTT. This sequence encodes CATSNTGGNTEAFF.